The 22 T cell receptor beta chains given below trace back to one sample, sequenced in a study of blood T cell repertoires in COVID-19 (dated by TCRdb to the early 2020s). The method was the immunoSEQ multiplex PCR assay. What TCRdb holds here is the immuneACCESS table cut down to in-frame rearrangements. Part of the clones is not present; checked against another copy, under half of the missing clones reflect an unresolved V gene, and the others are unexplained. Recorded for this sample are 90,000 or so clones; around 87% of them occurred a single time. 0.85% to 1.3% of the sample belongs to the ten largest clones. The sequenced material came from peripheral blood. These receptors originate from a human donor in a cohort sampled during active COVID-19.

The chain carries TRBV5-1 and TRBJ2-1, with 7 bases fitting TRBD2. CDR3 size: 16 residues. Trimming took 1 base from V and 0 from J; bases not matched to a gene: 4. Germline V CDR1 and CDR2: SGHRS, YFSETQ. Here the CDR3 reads CASSLMGGSSYNEQFF. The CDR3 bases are TGCGCCAGCAGCTTGATGGGGGGGAGCTCCTACAATGAGCAGTTCTTC. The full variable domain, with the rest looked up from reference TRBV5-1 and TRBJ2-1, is KAGVTQTPRYLIKTRGQQVTLSCSPISGHRSVSWYQQTPGQGLQFLFEYFSETQRNKGNFPGRFSGRQFSNSRSEMNVSTLELGDSALYLCASSLMGGSSYNEQFFGPGTRLTVL.

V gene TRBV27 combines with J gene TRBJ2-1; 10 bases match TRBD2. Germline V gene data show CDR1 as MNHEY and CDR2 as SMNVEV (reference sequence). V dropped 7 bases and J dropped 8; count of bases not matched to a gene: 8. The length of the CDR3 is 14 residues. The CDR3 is CASTATSGWDEQFF. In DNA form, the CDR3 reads TGTGCCAGCACTGCGACTAGCGGGTGGGATGAGCAGTTCTTC.

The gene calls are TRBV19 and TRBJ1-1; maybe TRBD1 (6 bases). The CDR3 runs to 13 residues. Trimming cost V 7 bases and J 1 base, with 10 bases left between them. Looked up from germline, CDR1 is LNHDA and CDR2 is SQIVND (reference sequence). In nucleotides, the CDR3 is TGTGCCAGTATGGACAGTTGGAACACTGAAGCTTTCTTT. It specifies CASMDSWNTEAFF.

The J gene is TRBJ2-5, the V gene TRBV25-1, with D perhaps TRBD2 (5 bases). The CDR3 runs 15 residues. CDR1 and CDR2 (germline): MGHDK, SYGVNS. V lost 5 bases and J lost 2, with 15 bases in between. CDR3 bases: TGTGCCAGCAGTCCCCGTTTAGGGAGTCAAGAGACCCAGTACTTC. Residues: CASSPRLGSQETQYF.

CDR3 coding DNA: TGCGCCAGCAGCCTAAGACATCCCGGGAGCCAGGACGCTTTGGGCTACACCTTC. Encoded protein: CASSLRHPGSQDALGYTF. The chain carries TRBV4-1 and TRBJ1-2; no reliable D call. CDR3 length: 18 amino acids. In germline, CDR1 is MGHRA, CDR2 YSYEKL. Between the trimmed V and J ends, which lost 4 bases and 8 bases, there was a span of 29 bases.

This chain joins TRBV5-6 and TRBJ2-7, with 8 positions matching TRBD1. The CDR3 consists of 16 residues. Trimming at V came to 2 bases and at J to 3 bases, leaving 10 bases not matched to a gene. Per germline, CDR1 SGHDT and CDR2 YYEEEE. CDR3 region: CASSFRPDRGVYEQYF. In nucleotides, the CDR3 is TGTGCCAGCAGCTTTCGGCCCGACAGGGGCGTCTACGAGCAGTACTTC.

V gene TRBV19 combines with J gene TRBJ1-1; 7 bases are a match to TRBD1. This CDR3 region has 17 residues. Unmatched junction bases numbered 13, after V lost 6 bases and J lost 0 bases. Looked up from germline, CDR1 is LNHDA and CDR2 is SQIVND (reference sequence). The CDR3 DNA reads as TGTGCCAGTAGGCGGGCGATGACAGGGAAGGTGAACACTGAAGCTTTCTTT. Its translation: CASRRAMTGKVNTEAFF.

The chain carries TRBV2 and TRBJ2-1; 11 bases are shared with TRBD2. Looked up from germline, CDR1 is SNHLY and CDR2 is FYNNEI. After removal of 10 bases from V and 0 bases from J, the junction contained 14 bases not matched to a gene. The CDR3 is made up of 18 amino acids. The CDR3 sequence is CAIRNTGLAGGSYNEQFF. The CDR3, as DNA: TGTGCCATCAGAAACACAGGACTAGCGGGCGGCTCCTACAATGAGCAGTTCTTC.

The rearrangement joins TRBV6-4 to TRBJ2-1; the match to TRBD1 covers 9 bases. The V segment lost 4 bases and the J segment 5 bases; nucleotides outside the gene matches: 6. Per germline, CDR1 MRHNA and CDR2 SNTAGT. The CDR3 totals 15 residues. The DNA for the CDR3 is TGTGCCAGCAGTGCCCCGGGACAGGGACACAATGAGCAGTTCTTC. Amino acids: CASSAPGQGHNEQFF.

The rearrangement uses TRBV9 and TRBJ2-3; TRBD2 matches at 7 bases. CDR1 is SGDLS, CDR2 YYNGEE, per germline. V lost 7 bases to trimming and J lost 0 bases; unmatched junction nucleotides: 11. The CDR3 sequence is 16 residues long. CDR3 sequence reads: CASGSLVAGSTDTQYF. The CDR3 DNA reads TGTGCCAGCGGCAGTCTTGTAGCGGGTAGCACAGATACGCAGTATTTT.

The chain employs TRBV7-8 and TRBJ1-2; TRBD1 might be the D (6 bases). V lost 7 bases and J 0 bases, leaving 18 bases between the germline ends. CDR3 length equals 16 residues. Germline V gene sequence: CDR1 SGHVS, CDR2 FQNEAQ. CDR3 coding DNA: TGTGCCAGCACCAGGGACACCCCACTAACTAACTATGGCTACACCTTC. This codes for CASTRDTPLTNYGYTF.

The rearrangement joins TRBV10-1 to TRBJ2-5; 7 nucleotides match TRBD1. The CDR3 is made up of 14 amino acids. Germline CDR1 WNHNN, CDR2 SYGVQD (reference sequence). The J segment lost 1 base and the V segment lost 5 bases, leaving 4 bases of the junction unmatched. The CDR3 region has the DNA TGCGCCAGCAGTTCCGGACAGGCCCAAGAGACCCAGTACTTC. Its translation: CASSSGQAQETQYF.

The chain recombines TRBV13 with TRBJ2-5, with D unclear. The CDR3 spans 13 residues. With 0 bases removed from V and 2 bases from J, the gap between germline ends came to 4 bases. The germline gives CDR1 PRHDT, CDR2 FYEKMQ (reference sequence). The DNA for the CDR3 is TGTGCCAGCAGCTTAGGCAGGCAAGAGACCCAGTACTTC. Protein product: CASSLGRQETQYF.

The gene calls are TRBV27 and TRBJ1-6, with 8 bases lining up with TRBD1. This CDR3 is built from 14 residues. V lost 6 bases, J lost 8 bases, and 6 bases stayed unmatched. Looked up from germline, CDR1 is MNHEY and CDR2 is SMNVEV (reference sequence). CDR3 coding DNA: TGTGCCAGCAGCCTGGACAGGGAAGATTCACCCCTCCACTTT. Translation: CASSLDREDSPLHF.

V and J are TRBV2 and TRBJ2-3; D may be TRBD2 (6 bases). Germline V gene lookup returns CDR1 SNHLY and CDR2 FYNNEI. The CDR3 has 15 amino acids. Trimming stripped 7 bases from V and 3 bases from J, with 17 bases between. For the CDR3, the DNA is TGTGCCAGCATGGGGAGGACCGGCGGGACAGATACGCAGTATTTT. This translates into CASMGRTGGTDTQYF.

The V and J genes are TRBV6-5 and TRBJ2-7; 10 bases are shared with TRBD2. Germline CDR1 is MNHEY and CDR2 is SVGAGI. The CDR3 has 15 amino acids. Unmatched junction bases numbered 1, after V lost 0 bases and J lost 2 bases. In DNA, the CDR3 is TGTGCCAGCAGTTACTCAGGACTAGCGGCCTACGAGCAGTACTTC. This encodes CASSYSGLAAYEQYF.

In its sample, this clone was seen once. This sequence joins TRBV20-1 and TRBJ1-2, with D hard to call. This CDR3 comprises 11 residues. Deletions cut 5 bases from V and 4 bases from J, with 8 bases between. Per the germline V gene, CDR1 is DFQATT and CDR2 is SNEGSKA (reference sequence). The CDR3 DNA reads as TGCAGTGCTGCGCGCCTCTATGGCTACACCTTC. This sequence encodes CSAARLYGYTF.

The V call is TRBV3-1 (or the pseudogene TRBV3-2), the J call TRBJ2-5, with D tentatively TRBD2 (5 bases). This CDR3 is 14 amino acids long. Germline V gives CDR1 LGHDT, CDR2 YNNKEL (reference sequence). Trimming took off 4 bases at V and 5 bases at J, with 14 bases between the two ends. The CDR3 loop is CASSLSSGIETQYF. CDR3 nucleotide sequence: TGTGCCAGCAGCCTTTCGAGCGGAATTGAGACCCAGTACTTC.

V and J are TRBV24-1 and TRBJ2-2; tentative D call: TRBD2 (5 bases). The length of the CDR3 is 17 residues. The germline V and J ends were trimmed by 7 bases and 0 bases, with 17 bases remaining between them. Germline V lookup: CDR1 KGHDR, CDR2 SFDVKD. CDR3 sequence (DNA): TGTGCCACCAGCACGAGGGAGAAGGGATCGAACACCGGGGAGCTGTTTTTT. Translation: CATSTREKGSNTGELFF.

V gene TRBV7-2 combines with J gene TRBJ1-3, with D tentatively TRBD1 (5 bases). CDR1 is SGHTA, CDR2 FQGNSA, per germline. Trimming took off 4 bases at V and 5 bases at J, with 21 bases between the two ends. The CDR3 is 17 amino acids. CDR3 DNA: TGTGCCAGCAGCTCCCTGACAGAGACCCCTCTGAGAAACACCATATATTTT. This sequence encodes CASSSLTETPLRNTIYF.

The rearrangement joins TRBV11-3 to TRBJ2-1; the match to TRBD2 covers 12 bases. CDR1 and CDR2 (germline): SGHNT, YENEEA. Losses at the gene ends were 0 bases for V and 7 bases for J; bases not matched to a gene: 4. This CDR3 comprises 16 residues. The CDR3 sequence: CASSLETSGRRNEQFF. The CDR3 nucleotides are TGTGCCAGCAGCTTAGAAACTAGCGGGAGGCGTAATGAGCAGTTCTTC.

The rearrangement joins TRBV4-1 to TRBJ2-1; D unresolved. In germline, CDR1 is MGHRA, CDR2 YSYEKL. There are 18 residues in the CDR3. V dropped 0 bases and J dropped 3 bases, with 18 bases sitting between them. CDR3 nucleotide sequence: TGCGCCAGCAGCCAAGAAGGTCCTCTTCCCCCGGGCTACAATGAGCAGTTCTTC. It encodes CASSQEGPLPPGYNEQFF.